A selection of T cell receptor beta chains follows, all from one sample in a study of blood T cell repertoires in COVID-19. Generated by immunoSEQ multiplex PCR, the TCRdb table keeps only in-frame clones and is missing some. The sample lists just over 650,000 clones; over 80% were seen once. The sample comprised peripheral blood. Source of these receptors: a woman aged 18-35 years with acute or convalescent COVID-19. Both conserved end residues are part of each CDR3. The order of the fields is clone size, J gene, D gene, V gene, CDR3 DNA, CDR3 protein. The D gene is left open where the match is weak. Clone size appears in some rows only: once, few, many, or a class for an expanded clone.

clone size: NA
J gene: TRBJ1-4
D gene: TRBD1
V gene: TRBV6-5
CDR3 DNA: TGTGCCAGCAGTCCAACAGGGGGTTATGAAAAACTGTTTTTT
CDR3 protein: CASSPTGGYEKLFF

clone size: NA
J gene: TRBJ2-5
D gene: TRBD2
V gene: TRBV12-5
CDR3 DNA: TGTGCTAGTGGTTTGGGACTAGCGGGGCAAGAGGAGACCCAGTACTTC
CDR3 protein: CASGLGLAGQEETQYF

clone size: NA
J gene: TRBJ1-2
D gene: NA
V gene: TRBV2
CDR3 DNA: TGTGCCAGCAGAGGACCCGGGGTTTACACCTTC
CDR3 protein: CASRGPGVYTF

clone size: NA
J gene: TRBJ1-5
D gene: TRBD1
V gene: TRBV6-1
CDR3 DNA: TGTGCCAGCAGTGAGCTCGTGGCAGGGGGTTTTGAGCCCCAGCATTTT
CDR3 protein: CASSELVAGGFEPQHF

clone size: NA
J gene: TRBJ1-1
D gene: NA
V gene: TRBV6-5
CDR3 DNA: TGTGCCAGCAGTTACCACCGGGAGGGCACTGAAGCTTTCTTT
CDR3 protein: CASSYHREGTEAFF

clone size: NA
J gene: TRBJ2-7
D gene: NA
V gene: TRBV4-1
CDR3 DNA: TGCGCCAGCAGCCAAGTTTACGAGTACGAGCAGTACTTC
CDR3 protein: CASSQVYEYEQYF

clone size: NA
J gene: TRBJ2-7
D gene: NA
V gene: TRBV3-1/TRBV3-2
CDR3 DNA: TGTGCCAGCAAACAGGACAGAGGGTACGAGCAGTACTTC
CDR3 protein: CASKQDRGYEQYF

clone size: NA
J gene: TRBJ2-3
D gene: NA
V gene: TRBV10-3
CDR3 DNA: TGTGCCATCAGCGCAATTGACAGGTTACAGAATACGCAGTATTTT
CDR3 protein: CAISAIDRLQNTQYF

clone size: NA
J gene: TRBJ1-2
D gene: NA
V gene: TRBV5-6
CDR3 DNA: TGTGCCAGCAGCTTAGGAGGTGGCTACACCTTC
CDR3 protein: CASSLGGGYTF

clone size: NA
J gene: TRBJ2-7
D gene: TRBD2
V gene: TRBV7-2
CDR3 DNA: TGTGCCAGCAGCTTAGCGGCTAGCGGGGTTTACGAGCAGTACTTC
CDR3 protein: CASSLAASGVYEQYF

clone size: NA
J gene: TRBJ2-7
D gene: NA
V gene: TRBV5-1
CDR3 DNA: TGCGCCAGCAGCTTGGGTCTGAGGTACGAGCAGTACTTC
CDR3 protein: CASSLGLRYEQYF

clone size: once
J gene: TRBJ2-3
D gene: NA
V gene: TRBV4-1
CDR3 DNA: TGCGCCAGCAGCTTACGGGGAGGCACAGATACGCAGTATTTT
CDR3 protein: CASSLRGGTDTQYF

clone size: NA
J gene: TRBJ1-1
D gene: NA
V gene: TRBV6-5
CDR3 DNA: TGTGCCAGCAGTCCCTCCCCCGGGATTTGGACTGAAGCTTTCTTT
CDR3 protein: CASSPSPGIWTEAFF

clone size: NA
J gene: TRBJ1-4
D gene: NA
V gene: TRBV28
CDR3 DNA: TGTGCCAGCAGTTCTCCCCCCGGAGCAACTAATGAAAAACTGTTTTTT
CDR3 protein: CASSSPPGATNEKLFF

clone size: NA
J gene: TRBJ2-3
D gene: TRBD2
V gene: TRBV2
CDR3 DNA: TGTGCCAGCTCACCGACTAGCGGGGAATCGAATACGCAGTATTTT
CDR3 protein: CASSPTSGESNTQYF

clone size: NA
J gene: TRBJ1-1
D gene: NA
V gene: TRBV3-1/TRBV3-2
CDR3 DNA: TGTGCCAGCAGCCGCACCAGAGGCACTGAAGCTTTCTTT
CDR3 protein: CASSRTRGTEAFF

clone size: few
J gene: TRBJ2-7
D gene: NA
V gene: TRBV24-1
CDR3 DNA: TGTGCCACCAGTGACTCGAAACCAGGGGTGGGCTCCTACGAGCAGTACTTC
CDR3 protein: CATSDSKPGVGSYEQYF

clone size: NA
J gene: TRBJ2-2
D gene: TRBD2
V gene: TRBV19
CDR3 DNA: TGTGCCAGCTGGACTAGCGGGGTGGTCGGGGAGCTGTTTTTT
CDR3 protein: CASWTSGVVGELFF

clone size: once
J gene: TRBJ2-7
D gene: NA
V gene: TRBV27
CDR3 DNA: TGTGCCAGCAGTTTTTCCGGGGGATCCTACGAGCAGTACTTC
CDR3 protein: CASSFSGGSYEQYF

clone size: once
J gene: TRBJ1-1
D gene: TRBD1
V gene: TRBV12-3/TRBV12-4
CDR3 DNA: TGTGCCAGCAGTATAACAGGGGAGACTGAAGCTTTCTTT
CDR3 protein: CASSITGETEAFF

clone size: NA
J gene: TRBJ2-7
D gene: TRBD1
V gene: TRBV5-6
CDR3 DNA: TGTGCCAGCAGCTTGGCCATGGACAGGGCCCACGAGCAGTACTTC
CDR3 protein: CASSLAMDRAHEQYF

clone size: NA
J gene: TRBJ1-1
D gene: NA
V gene: TRBV19
CDR3 DNA: TGTGCCAGTAGCCTATTTAACAGGCCGAACACTGAAGCTTTCTTT
CDR3 protein: CASSLFNRPNTEAFF

clone size: NA
J gene: TRBJ1-1
D gene: TRBD1
V gene: TRBV19
CDR3 DNA: TGTGCCAGTAGTAGACCATCGGACAGGAAGAACACTGAAGCTTTCTTT
CDR3 protein: CASSRPSDRKNTEAFF

clone size: NA
J gene: TRBJ2-7
D gene: NA
V gene: TRBV11-1
CDR3 DNA: TGTGCCAGCAGCCTAGACAGCTACGAGCAGTACTTC
CDR3 protein: CASSLDSYEQYF

clone size: few
J gene: TRBJ1-5
D gene: NA
V gene: TRBV7-2
CDR3 DNA: TGTGCCAGCAGCTTAGAGGCCCGCACAGGTCAGCCCCAGCATTTT
CDR3 protein: CASSLEARTGQPQHF

clone size: NA
J gene: TRBJ1-3
D gene: NA
V gene: TRBV9
CDR3 DNA: TGTGCCAGCAGCTTAGGTTACTCTGGAAACACCATATATTTT
CDR3 protein: CASSLGYSGNTIYF